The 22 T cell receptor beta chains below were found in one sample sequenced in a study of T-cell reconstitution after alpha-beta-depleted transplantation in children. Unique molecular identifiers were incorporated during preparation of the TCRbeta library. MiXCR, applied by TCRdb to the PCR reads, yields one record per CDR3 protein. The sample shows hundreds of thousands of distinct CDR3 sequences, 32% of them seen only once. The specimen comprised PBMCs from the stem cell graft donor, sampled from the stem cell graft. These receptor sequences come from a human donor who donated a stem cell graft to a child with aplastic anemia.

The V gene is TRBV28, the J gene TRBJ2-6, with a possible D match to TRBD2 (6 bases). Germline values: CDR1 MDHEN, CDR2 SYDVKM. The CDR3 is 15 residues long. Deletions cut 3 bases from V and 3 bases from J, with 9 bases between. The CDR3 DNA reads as TGTGCCAGCAGTTTCGGGGGAGGTGGGGCCAACGTCCTGACTTTC. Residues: CASSFGGGGANVLTF.

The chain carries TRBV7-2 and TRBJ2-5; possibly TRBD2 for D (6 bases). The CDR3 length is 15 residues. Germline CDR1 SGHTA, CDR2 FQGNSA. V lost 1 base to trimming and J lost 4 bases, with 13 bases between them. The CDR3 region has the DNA TGTGCCAGCAGCTTAGGGGCGGGGAAAGCAGAGACCCAGTACTTC. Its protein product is CASSLGAGKAETQYF. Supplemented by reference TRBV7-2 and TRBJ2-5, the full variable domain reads GAGVSQSPSNKVTEKGKDVELRCDPISGHTALYWYRQSLGQGLEFLIYFQGNSAPDKSGLPSDRFSAERTGGSVSTLTIQRTQQEDSAVYLCASSLGAGKAETQYFGPGTRLLVL.

The CDR3 sequence: CATSDPGGQRRINEQFF. CDR3 sequence (DNA): TGTGCCACCAGTGATCCGGGCGGGCAACGCCGCATCAATGAGCAGTTCTTC. The rearrangement links TRBV24-1 to TRBJ2-1; D possibly corresponds to TRBD2 (5 bases). Germline V lookup: CDR1 KGHDR, CDR2 SFDVKD. The ends were cut back, 3 bases at V and 6 bases at J, with 20 bases in the middle. The CDR3 contains 17 residues.

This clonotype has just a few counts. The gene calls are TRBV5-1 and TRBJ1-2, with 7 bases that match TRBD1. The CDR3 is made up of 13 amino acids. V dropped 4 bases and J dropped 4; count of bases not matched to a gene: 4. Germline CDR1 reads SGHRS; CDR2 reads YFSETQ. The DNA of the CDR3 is TGCGCCAGCAGCATCACAGGGGTCTATGGCTACACCTTC. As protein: CASSITGVYGYTF.

The CDR3, as DNA: TGTGCCAGCAGCCCCGCAGGGTCTTACGAGCAGTACGTC. Its translation is CASSPAGSYEQYV. V and J are TRBV13 and TRBJ2-7, with D possibly being TRBD1 (5 bases). The length of the CDR3 is 13 residues. Germline V gene sequence: CDR1 PRHDT, CDR2 FYEKMQ (reference sequence). The V end was cut by 5 bases, the J end by 4 bases, with 12 bases between.

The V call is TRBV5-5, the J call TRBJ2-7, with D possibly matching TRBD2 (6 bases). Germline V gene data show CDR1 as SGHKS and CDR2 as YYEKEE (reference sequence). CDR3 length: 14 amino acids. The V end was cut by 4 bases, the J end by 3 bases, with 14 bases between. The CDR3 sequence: CASSDEWGLYEQYV. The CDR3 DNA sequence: TGTGCCAGCAGCGATGAATGGGGACTCTACGAGCAGTACGTC.

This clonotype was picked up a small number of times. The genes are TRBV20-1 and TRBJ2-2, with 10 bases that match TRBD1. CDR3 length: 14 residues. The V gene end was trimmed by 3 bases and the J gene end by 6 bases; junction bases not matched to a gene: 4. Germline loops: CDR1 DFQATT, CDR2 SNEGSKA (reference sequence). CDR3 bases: TGCAGTGCTAGTGACGACAGGGGGCCCGGGGAGCTGTTTTTT. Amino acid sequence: CSASDDRGPGELFF.

In DNA form, the CDR3 reads TGTGCCAGCAGCCTGGACAGGGGGCAGGACTATGGCTACACCTTC. It yields the protein CASSLDRGQDYGYTF. The chain carries TRBV7-9 and TRBJ1-2; 11 bases align to TRBD1. The CDR3 length is 15 residues. Trimming removed 5 bases from V and 3 bases from J; junction bases left unmatched: 5. Germline CDR1 and CDR2: SEHNR and FQNEAQ (reference sequence).

CDR3 protein: CASSLWGSRGEQFF. The CDR3 bases are TGTGCCAGCAGCTTGTGGGGGAGCCGCGGTGAGCAGTTCTTC. The rearrangement uses TRBV7-2 and TRBJ2-1; the D call may be TRBD1 or TRBD2 (5 bases each). Germline V gene sequence: CDR1 SGHTA, CDR2 FQGNSA. This CDR3 has 14 amino acids. The ends were cut back, 3 bases at V and 9 bases at J, with 15 bases in the middle.

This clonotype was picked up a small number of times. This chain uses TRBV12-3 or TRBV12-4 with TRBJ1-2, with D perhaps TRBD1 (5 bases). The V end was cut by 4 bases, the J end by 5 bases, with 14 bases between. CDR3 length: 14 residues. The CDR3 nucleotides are TGTGCCAGCAGTTCCCGGGACTCCCTGTATGGCTACACCTTC. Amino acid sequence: CASSSRDSLYGYTF.

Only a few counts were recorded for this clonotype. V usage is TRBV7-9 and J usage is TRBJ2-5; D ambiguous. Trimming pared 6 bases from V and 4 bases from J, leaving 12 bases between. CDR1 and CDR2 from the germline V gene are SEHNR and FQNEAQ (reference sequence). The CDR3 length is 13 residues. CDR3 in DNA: TGTGCCAGCAGAAAAGGGTTGGGAGAGACCCAGTACTTC. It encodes CASRKGLGETQYF.

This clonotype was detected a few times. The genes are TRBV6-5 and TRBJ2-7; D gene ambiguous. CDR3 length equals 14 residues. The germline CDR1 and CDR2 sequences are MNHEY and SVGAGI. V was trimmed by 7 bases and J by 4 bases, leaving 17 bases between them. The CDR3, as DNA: TGTGCCAGCACGTTGACTCCACCCGTGTACGAGCAGTACTTC. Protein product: CASTLTPPVYEQYF.

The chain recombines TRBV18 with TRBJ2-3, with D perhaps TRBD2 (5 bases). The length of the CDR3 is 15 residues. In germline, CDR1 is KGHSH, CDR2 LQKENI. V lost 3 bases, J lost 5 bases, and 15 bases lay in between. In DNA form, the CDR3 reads TGTGCCAGCTCACCGGCGGCCCTGGCGGGAGATACGCAGTATTTT. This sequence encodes CASSPAALAGDTQYF.

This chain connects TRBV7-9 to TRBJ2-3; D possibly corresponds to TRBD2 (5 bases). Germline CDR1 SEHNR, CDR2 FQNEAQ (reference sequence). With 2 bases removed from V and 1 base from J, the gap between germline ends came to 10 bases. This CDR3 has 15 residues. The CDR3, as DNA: TGTGCCAGCAGCTTACTTCTTAGCGGCACAGATACGCAGTATTTT. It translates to CASSLLLSGTDTQYF.

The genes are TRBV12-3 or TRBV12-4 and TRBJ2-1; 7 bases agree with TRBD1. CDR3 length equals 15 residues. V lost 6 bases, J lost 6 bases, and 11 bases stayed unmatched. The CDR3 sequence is CASSRTGTASNEQFF. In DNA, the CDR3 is TGTGCCAGCAGCCGAACCGGGACAGCCAGCAATGAGCAGTTCTTC.

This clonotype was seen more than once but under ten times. The CDR3 spells CASSADRGVYGYTF. In DNA, the CDR3 is TGTGCCAGCAGTGCCGACAGGGGCGTCTATGGCTACACCTTC. V usage is TRBV6-4 and J usage is TRBJ1-2; TRBD1 matches at 8 bases. Germline loops: CDR1 MRHNA, CDR2 SNTAGT. The junction had 5 bases not matched to a gene; V was cut back by 4 bases and J by 4 bases. The CDR3 length is 14 residues.

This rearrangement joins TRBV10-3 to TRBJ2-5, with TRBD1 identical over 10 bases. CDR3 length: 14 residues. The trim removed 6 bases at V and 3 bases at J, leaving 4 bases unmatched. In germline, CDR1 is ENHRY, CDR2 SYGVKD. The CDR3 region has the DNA TGTGCCATCAGCGGACAGGGGGGGAAAGAGACCCAGTACTTC. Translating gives CAISGQGGKETQYF.

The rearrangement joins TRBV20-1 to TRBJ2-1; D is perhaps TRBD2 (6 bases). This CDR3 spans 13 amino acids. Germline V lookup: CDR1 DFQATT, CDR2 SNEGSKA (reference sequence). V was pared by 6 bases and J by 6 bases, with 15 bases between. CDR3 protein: CSAPFTGVNEQFF. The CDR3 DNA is TGCAGTGCGCCCTTTACGGGAGTCAATGAGCAGTTCTTC.

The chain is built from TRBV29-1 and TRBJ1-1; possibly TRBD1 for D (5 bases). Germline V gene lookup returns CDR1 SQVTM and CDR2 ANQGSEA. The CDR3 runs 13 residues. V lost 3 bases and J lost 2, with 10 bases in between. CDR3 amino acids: CSVDVGPNTEAFF. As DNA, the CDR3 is TGCAGCGTTGACGTGGGGCCAAACACTGAAGCTTTCTTT.

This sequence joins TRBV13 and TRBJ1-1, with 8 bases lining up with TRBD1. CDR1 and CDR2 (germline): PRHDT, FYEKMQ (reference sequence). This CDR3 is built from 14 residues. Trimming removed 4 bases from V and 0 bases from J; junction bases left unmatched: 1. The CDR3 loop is CASSWDRMNTEAFF. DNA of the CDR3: TGTGCCAGCAGCTGGGACAGGATGAACACTGAAGCTTTCTTT.

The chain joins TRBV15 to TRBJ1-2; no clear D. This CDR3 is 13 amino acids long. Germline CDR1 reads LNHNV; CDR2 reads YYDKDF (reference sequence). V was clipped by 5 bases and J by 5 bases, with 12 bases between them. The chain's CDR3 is CATSGTMLYGYTF. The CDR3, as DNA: TGTGCCACCAGCGGAACTATGCTATATGGCTACACCTTC.

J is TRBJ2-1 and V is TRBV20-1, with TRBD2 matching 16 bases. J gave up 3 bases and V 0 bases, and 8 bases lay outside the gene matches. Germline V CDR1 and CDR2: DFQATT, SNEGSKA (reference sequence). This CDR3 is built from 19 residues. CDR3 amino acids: CSARDPGLAGGKGYNEQFF. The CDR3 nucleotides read TGCAGTGCTAGAGATCCGGGACTAGCGGGAGGGAAGGGCTACAATGAGCAGTTCTTC.